Below, 26 T cell receptor delta chains from the same sample are listed, as sequenced in a study of gamma-delta T cells after stem cell transplantation. TCRdb fed the RT-PCR reads into CATT to redo clone calling. Of about 1,200 delta-chain clones listed, about a sixth are singletons. Sequencing was done on a sample of gamma-delta T cells. The receptor source for this set is a human donor. It is not recorded whose cells these are; they may come from a transplant donor.

This clone has only a few counts. A far larger clone is just one base off, so this is likely a read error. The V call is TRDV2, the J call TRDJ1, with TRDD3 matching 8 bases. The V gene's germline CDR1 is GEAIGNYY and CDR2 EKD. The CDR3 runs to 17 residues. J gave up 10 bases and V 5 bases, and 23 bases lay outside the gene matches. This CDR3 is CACGASLLTGGSGGLIF. The CDR3 DNA sequence: TGTGCCTGTGGCGCCAGCCTGCTTACTGGGGGGTCGGGTGGACTCATCTTT.

This clone is large (0.1 to 1%) within its sample. V is TRDV2 and J is TRDJ1; D unresolved. The CDR3 extends over 14 amino acids. Germline V gene lookup returns CDR1 GEAIGNYY and CDR2 EKD. Trimming stripped 0 bases from V and 3 bases from J, with 10 bases between. CDR3 loop: CACDTVGVADKLIF. In nucleotides, the CDR3 is TGTGCCTGTGACACCGTCGGGGTCGCCGATAAACTCATCTTT.

In regard to this clone: Mismatch with germline at one junction end may stem from a read error. The CDR3 nucleotides read TGTGCCTGTGACACCGCGGGGTCCCCTTCCTGGGACACCCGACGGATGTTTTTC. It encodes CACDTAGSPSWDTRRMFF. The chain carries TRDV2 and TRDJ3; 7 nucleotides align to TRDD2. Germline assignment: CDR1 GEAIGNYY and CDR2 EKD. This CDR3 contains 18 residues.

In its sample, this clone is medium-sized. V usage is TRDV1 and J usage is TRDJ1; 7 bases are shared with TRDD3. The junction had 16 bases not matched to a gene; V was cut back by 2 bases and J by 4 bases. The length of the CDR3 is 18 residues. Germline values: CDR1 TSWWSYY, CDR2 QGS. CDR3 nucleotides: TGTGCTCTTGGGGAATGGATACGGGGAACTGGGATAATCGATAAACTCATCTTT. It specifies CALGEWIRGTGIIDKLIF.

As for this clone: The protein recorded in TCRdb matches a much larger clone and deviates from this DNA's translation at residue 10, suggesting a read error; the protein here is obtained by translating the DNA. This chain uses TRDV2 with TRDJ1; D is unclear. CDR3 length equals 17 residues. V lost 3 bases and J 10 bases, leaving 29 bases between the germline ends. Germline V gene sequence: CDR1 GEAIGNYY, CDR2 EKD. The CDR3 sequence: CACDASLLTEGSGGLIF. In DNA form, the CDR3 reads TGTGCCTGTGACGCCAGCCTGCTTACTGAGGGGTCGGGTGGACTCATCTTT.

Concerning this clone: It may be a read error: a sequence one base away is much more abundant. The chain links TRDV2 to TRDJ1; D gene unclear. Germline V gives CDR1 GEAIGNYY, CDR2 EKD. The CDR3 runs 13 residues. V was clipped by 3 bases and J by 0 bases, with 7 bases between them. DNA for the CDR3: TGTGCCTGTGACTCCTTGAACACCGATAAACTCATCTTT. Encoded protein: CACDSLNTDKLIF.

This clone is medium-sized in the sample. The V and J genes are TRDV2 and TRDJ1; TRDD3 matches 10 bases. J was trimmed by 0 bases and V by 0 bases; bases with no gene match: 12. The CDR3 is made up of 19 amino acids. Germline CDR1 is GEAIGNYY and CDR2 is EKD. The CDR3 DNA sequence: TGTGCCTGTGACACCGTCCAGACTGGGGGATTCTTTCACACCGATAAACTCATCTTT. Amino acids: CACDTVQTGGFFHTDKLIF.

This clone is judged medium-sized. Given a far larger clone just one base away, this is likely a sequencing read error. Within the sample, other DNA sequences also encode this same CDR3. V and J are TRDV2 and TRDJ1; 11 positions agree with TRDD3. The CDR3 contains 14 residues. CDR1 is GEAIGNYY, CDR2 EKD, per germline. The trim removed 7 bases at V and 9 bases at J, leaving 12 bases unmatched. The CDR3 is CACVELGDKSELIF. The CDR3 DNA sequence: TGTGCCTGCGTCGAACTGGGGGATAAGTCGGAACTCATCTTT.

This clone was seen more than once but under ten times. This DNA's translation differs at residue 11 from TCRdb's protein, which comes from a much larger clone; a read error is likely, and the protein shown is translated from the DNA. V usage is TRDV2 and J usage is TRDJ1; D remains unclear. The CDR3 covers 16 residues. Germline CDR1 and CDR2: GEAIGNYY and EKD. V was clipped by 3 bases and J by 3 bases, with 19 bases between them. The CDR3 DNA reads TGTGCCTGTGACTTCGTCACCTCCAGGGTCGCCGATAAACTCATCTTT. Its protein product is CACDFVTSRVADKLIF.

About this clone: Possible read error: a much larger clone is one base away. The chain links TRDV2 to TRDJ1; 8 nucleotides agree with TRDD3. Per germline, CDR1 GEAIGNYY and CDR2 EKD. The CDR3 contains 24 residues. With 3 bases clipped from V and 0 bases from J, the junction kept 32 bases outside the gene matches. CDR3: CACDELAGGPELKKSVRYTDKLIF. Here the CDR3 DNA reads TGTGCCTGTGACGAACTCGCTGGGGGACCCGAACTTAAAAAATCGGTACGGTACACCGATAAACTCATCTTT.

There are a few counts of this clone. The rearrangement joins TRDV1 to TRDJ1; 9 nucleotides line up with TRDD3. Looked up from germline, CDR1 is TSWWSYY and CDR2 is QGS. CDR3 length: 23 residues. The junction had 26 bases not matched to a gene; V was cut back by 3 bases and J by 0 bases. CDR3 nucleotides: TGTGCTCTTGGGGACCTAATCCCTACGAGGGACCTACTGGGGGACTTGGACACCGATAAACTCATCTTT. Residues: CALGDLIPTRDLLGDLDTDKLIF.

Within the sample, this clone is medium-sized. The CDR3 DNA follows: TGTGCCTGTGACCCACTCCTGGGGGACGACCCCTCCTGGGACACCCGACAGATGTTTTTC. Translation gives CACDPLLGDDPSWDTRQMFF. V and J are TRDV2 and TRDJ3; 8 positions agree with TRDD3. V was clipped by 3 bases and J by 0 bases; unmatched bases: 12. CDR1 is GEAIGNYY and CDR2 is EKD in the germline V gene. The CDR3 totals 20 residues.

About this clone: The protein that TCRdb holds for this DNA derives from a much larger clone and differs from the translated DNA at residue 3, which likely indicates a read error; the protein shown here is translated from the DNA. This rearrangement joins TRDV2 to TRDJ1; 12 nucleotides line up with TRDD3. The CDR3 is made up of 18 amino acids. In germline, CDR1 is GEAIGNYY, CDR2 EKD. Here the CDR3 DNA reads TGTGCCCGTGACCCCGCCCCCCTGGGGGATACGAATTCCGATAAACTCATCTTT. Its translation: CARDPAPLGDTNSDKLIF.

This clone is categorized as medium-sized (0.01 to 0.1%). The chain recombines TRDV2 with TRDJ3, with 12 positions matching TRDD3. CDR1 is GEAIGNYY and CDR2 is EKD in the germline V gene. The length of the CDR3 is 25 residues. V was pared by 3 bases and J by 0 bases, with 23 bases of the junction left unmatched. As DNA, the CDR3 is TGTGCCTGTGACCCATCGAGTACTGGGGGATACAAAATCTTGAGAAACTCCTGGGACACCCGACAGATGTTTTTC. Its translation: CACDPSSTGGYKILRNSWDTRQMFF.

This clone came up once. This likely came from a read error, as a far larger clone is one base away. The V gene is TRDV2, the J gene TRDJ1; 12 bases align to TRDD3. Germline CDR1 reads GEAIGNYY; CDR2 reads EKD. J lost 0 bases, V lost 2 bases, and 27 bases had no gene match. The length of the CDR3 is 24 residues. CDR3 in DNA: TGTGCCTGTGACAGCTTAACCGGGACTGGGGGATACAGACCTTCCCACGAAGACACCGATAAACTCATCTTT. It specifies CACDSLTGTGGYRPSHEDTDKLIF.

This clone occurred a few times. This sequence joins TRDV1 and TRDJ1, with TRDD3 matching 11 bases. The junction had 17 bases not matched to a gene; V was cut back by 0 bases and J by 5 bases. This CDR3 region has 20 residues. Germline V gene sequence: CDR1 TSWWSYY, CDR2 QGS. The CDR3 bases are TGTGCTCTTGGGGAACTTACTGTTCCCACCGACTGGGGGATAAGGGATAAACTCATCTTT. This gives the protein CALGELTVPTDWGIRDKLIF.

Only a few counts were recorded for this clone. A far larger clone is one base from this, pointing to a likely read error. In DNA form, the CDR3 reads TGTGCCTGTGACACCTTGGGTAACCCAACCGATAAACTCATCTTT. This encodes CACDTLGNPTDKLIF. The chain uses TRDV2 and TRDJ1; no clear D. Germline CDR1 and CDR2: GEAIGNYY and EKD. Trimming took off 0 bases at V and 2 bases at J, with 12 bases between the two ends. The CDR3 has 15 residues.

This clone showed up just a few times. A read error likely explains this, since a far larger clone differs by one base. This sequence joins TRDV3 and TRDJ1, with TRDD3 identical over 7 bases. Germline V gene data show CDR1 as TVYSNPD and CDR2 as GDNSRS (reference sequence). The CDR3 is 16 amino acids. The CDR3 DNA sequence: TGTGCCTTTTACACGGTGGGGGACTGGGTCACCGATAAACCCATCTTT. It yields the protein CAFYTVGDWVTDKPIF.

This clone was seen only a few times. This chain links TRDV1 with TRDJ1; 7 bases map to TRDD3. Trimming took 2 bases from V and 0 from J; bases not matched to a gene: 33. Looked up from germline, CDR1 is TSWWSYY and CDR2 is QGS. This CDR3 is 25 amino acids long. As DNA, the CDR3 is TGTGCTCTTGGGGAATACTTATCGGTAGGTTTAGTCAATCTGGGGGGGCCATGGTACACCGATAAACTCATCTTT. Amino acids: CALGEYLSVGLVNLGGPWYTDKLIF.

This clone qualifies as medium-sized. The rearrangement joins TRDV2 to TRDJ1; 13 nucleotides match TRDD3. Germline loops: CDR1 GEAIGNYY, CDR2 EKD. With 0 bases clipped from V and 8 bases from J, the junction kept 8 bases outside the gene matches. CDR3 size: 16 residues. In nucleotides, the CDR3 is TGTGCCTGTGACACCCCTCGACTGGGGGATACGGGCAAACTCATCTTT. Its protein is CACDTPRLGDTGKLIF.

By proportion, this clone is medium-sized. CDR3 sequence reads: CALGEGDFLRVVPGVYTDKLIF. CDR3 coding DNA: TGTGCTCTTGGGGAAGGGGACTTCCTACGGGTGGTTCCGGGGGTTTACACCGATAAACTCATCTTT. This chain joins TRDV1 and TRDJ1; the match to TRDD2 covers 8 bases. Germline assignment: CDR1 TSWWSYY and CDR2 QGS. This CDR3 region has 22 residues. Trimming cost V 2 bases and J 0 bases; bases outside gene matches: 23.

With respect to this clone: It differs at one base from a far larger clone, so likely a read error. Additional DNA sequences in this sample encode the identical CDR3. The chain is built from TRDV2 and TRDJ1, with a weak D call TRDD3 (6 bases). The CDR3 has 14 residues. CDR1 GEAIGNYY and CDR2 EKD come from the germline V gene. The CDR3 sequence: CACDPVLGTDKLIF. CDR3 DNA: TGCGCCTGTGACCCAGTACTGGGAACCGATAAACTCATCTTT.

The chain employs TRDV2 and TRDJ1; 9 positions match TRDD3. In germline, CDR1 is GEAIGNYY, CDR2 EKD. CDR3 length equals 18 residues. V dropped 0 bases and J dropped 4; count of bases not matched to a gene: 14. CDR3 DNA: TGTGCCTGTGACACCGTGACCCCCGGGGATACGCCCGGCGATAAACTCATCTTT. It encodes CACDTVTPGDTPGDKLIF.

Notes on this clone: One junction end disagrees with the germline gene, perhaps due to a read error. The chain is built from TRDV2 and TRDJ1; the match to TRDD3 covers 13 bases. Germline CDR1 is GEAIGNYY and CDR2 is EKD. CDR3 length: 24 residues. In DNA form, the CDR3 reads TGTGCCTGTGACTCCCTTACTGGGGGATACGCGTTTGAACCGAAAGCTCTGTACACCGATAAACCCTTCTTT. It translates to CACDSLTGGYAFEPKALYTDKPFF.

By proportion, this clone is medium-sized. V is TRDV2 and J is TRDJ1; either TRDD2 or TRDD3 may supply D (5 bases each). V gave up 0 bases and J gave up 5 bases, with 24 bases separating them. Germline CDR1 is GEAIGNYY and CDR2 is EKD. The CDR3 has 18 amino acids. The CDR3 region has the DNA TGTGCCTGTGACACCCTTCCCGACACGGCTCGTCCTGGGGATAAACTCATCTTT. Translation gives CACDTLPDTARPGDKLIF.

The gene calls are TRDV1 and TRDJ1; D perhaps matches TRDD3 (7 bases). CDR1 and CDR2 from the germline V gene are TSWWSYY and QGS. This CDR3 is built from 25 residues. V lost 3 bases to trimming and J lost 0 bases, with 41 bases between them. The DNA of the CDR3 is TGTGCTCTTGGGGACCCCCCCGCTTCCTCCCTAAATGGGGGACTGTTCCCCTCGTACACCGATAAACTCATCTTT. Its translation: CALGDPPASSLNGGLFPSYTDKLIF.